This is a list of T cell receptor beta chains from one sample in a study of blood T cells in healthy people across ages. In TCRdb, the 5' RACE reads were re-called with MiXCR into one record per CDR3 protein. The sample has around 520,000 distinct CDR3 sequences; roughly a quarter are singletons. These data are also associated with another study on T cells of mothers and their children.

Specimen: blood. These receptors were collected from a boy aged 2 to 9 in good health. The CDR3 runs from the conserved cysteine through the conserved F or W. A D gene is named only where the DNA matches it firmly. The listing skips clone size in some rows; elsewhere it reads once, few, many or a size class.

J gene	V gene	D gene	clone size	CDR3 length	CDR3 protein	CDR3 DNA
TRBJ2-1	TRBV27	TRBD1	NA	16	CASKAGQGVSYNEQFF	TGTGCCAGCAAGGCGGGACAGGGGGTGTCCTACAATGAGCAGTTCTTC
TRBJ1-4	TRBV20-1	NA	NA	14	CSARRSDGNEKLFF	TGCAGTGCTAGGCGGTCGGACGGAAATGAAAAACTGTTTTTT
TRBJ2-3	TRBV6-5	NA	once	16	CASSPKTVSSTDTQYF	TGTGCCAGCAGTCCCAAGACAGTGTCTAGCACAGATACGCAGTATTTT
TRBJ1-2	TRBV4-3	NA	NA	15	CASSQDLSDSYGYTF	TGCGCCAGCAGCCAAGATCTATCGGACTCTTATGGCTACACCTTC
TRBJ2-1	TRBV7-6	TRBD2	NA	19	CASSLAASGLGSSYNEQFF	TGTGCCAGCAGCTTAGCGGCTAGCGGGTTGGGGAGCTCCTACAATGAGCAGTTCTTC
TRBJ2-7	TRBV29-1	NA	NA	12	CSVGWGAYEQYF	TGCAGCGTTGGCTGGGGGGCTTACGAGCAGTACTTC
TRBJ2-5	TRBV7-9	NA	NA	14	CASSLAPRAETQYF	TGTGCCAGCAGCTTAGCGCCCAGGGCTGAGACCCAGTACTTC
TRBJ2-7	TRBV20-1	NA	NA	14	CSARDVSSSYEQYF	TGCAGTGCTAGAGATGTGTCTAGCTCCTACGAGCAGTACTTC
TRBJ2-5	TRBV19	NA	once	12	CASQDRKETQYF	TGTGCCAGCCAGGACAGAAAAGAGACCCAGTACTTC
TRBJ1-1	TRBV19	NA	NA	15	CASSSTARGPTEAFF	TGTGCCAGTAGTTCGACAGCGAGGGGTCCCACTGAAGCTTTCTTT
TRBJ2-1	TRBV20-1	NA	NA	14	CSARGFWALNEQFF	TGCAGTGCTAGGGGGTTTTGGGCCCTTAATGAGCAGTTCTTC
TRBJ1-1	TRBV20-1	TRBD1	NA	16	CSARLGDRGLDTEAFF	TGCAGTGCTCGACTGGGGGACAGGGGTTTGGACACTGAAGCTTTCTTT
TRBJ2-5	TRBV7-8	TRBD2	NA	16	CASSGTSGGVWETQYF	TGTGCCAGCAGCGGGACTAGCGGGGGAGTATGGGAGACCCAGTACTTC
TRBJ2-1	TRBV12-3/TRBV12-4	NA	NA	14	CASSLGRGINEQFF	TGTGCCAGCAGTTTAGGGAGGGGGATCAATGAGCAGTTCTTC
TRBJ2-5	TRBV7-6	NA	NA	16	CASSPGAGQMRGTQYF	TGTGCCAGCAGCCCAGGGGCAGGGCAAATGCGAGGGACCCAGTACTTC
TRBJ2-5	TRBV10-3	NA	NA	12	CAIREVGETQYF	TGTGCCATCAGAGAAGTCGGAGAGACCCAGTACTTC
TRBJ2-7	TRBV4-1	NA	NA	13	CASSETTSREQYF	TGCGCCAGCAGCGAGACTACCTCTAGGGAGCAGTACTTC
TRBJ2-5	TRBV20-1	TRBD2	NA	15	CSAREEREVRETQYF	TGCAGTGCTAGAGAAGAGCGGGAGGTTCGAGAGACCCAGTACTTC
TRBJ2-2	TRBV7-6	NA	NA	15	CASSSRRGDTGELFF	TGTGCCAGCAGCTCAAGGAGGGGCGACACCGGGGAGCTGTTTTTT
TRBJ2-1	TRBV7-3	NA	few	12	CASSQGGGEQFF	TGTGCCAGCAGTCAGGGGGGGGGTGAGCAGTTCTTC
TRBJ2-5	TRBV25-1	NA	many	11	CASSETETQYF	TGTGCCAGCAGTGAAACGGAGACCCAGTACTTC
TRBJ1-3	TRBV7-8	TRBD1	few	15	CASSRQGGSGNTIYF	TGTGCCAGCAGCAGACAGGGGGGCTCTGGAAATACCATATATTTT
TRBJ1-6	TRBV12-3/TRBV12-4	NA	NA	16	CASTPRRATYNSPLHF	TGTGCCAGCACCCCCAGAAGGGCAACCTATAATTCACCCCTCCACTTT
TRBJ2-5	TRBV20-1	TRBD2	NA	17	CSARGSGRALTSETQYF	TGCAGTGCTAGAGGGAGCGGGAGGGCCCTCACGAGTGAGACCCAGTACTTC
TRBJ2-4	TRBV25-1	TRBD2	NA	18	CASSGGLAGYPAKNIQYF	TGTGCCAGCAGTGGTGGACTAGCGGGATACCCAGCCAAAAACATTCAGTACTTC